This T cell receptor (beta chain) originates from a study of a mutant IDH1 vaccine in newly diagnosed glioma. Turning to the study itself: Beginning 4-6 weeks after radiotherapy alone, or with temozolomide cycles, vaccination took place. Patients' prior therapy spanned radiotherapy, temozolomide, or both; most underwent both. V12 fell at week 35 and V13, the study end, at week 47.

The germline V gene encodes CDR1 MGHDK and CDR2 SYGVNS. V was pared by 3 bases and J by 0 bases, with 3 bases between. There are 13 residues in the CDR3. In regard to this clone: No antigen is known for it.

The repertoire was sequenced with immunoSEQ multiplex PCR; TCRdb's copy has only in-frame clones and lacks some. The sample carries 40,000 to 45,000 clones, 82% recorded once. Documented time point: week 47, end of study. It was 300 ug of mutant IDH1 20-mer peptide that made up each vaccine dose, given with topical imiquimod. Every donor had a new WHO grade 3 or 4 astrocytoma that was IDH1-mutant, with loss of nuclear ATRX. Source: PBMCs, taken from a glioma patient whose treatment included an IDH1 peptide vaccine. The source is a man younger than 35 with glioma. Some clones in this sample may be carry-over from other donors' samples. The rearrangement links TRBV25-1 to TRBJ1-5, with D unresolved. For the CDR3, the DNA is TGTGCCAGCAGTGAGTATAGCAATCAGCCCCAGCATTTT. As protein: CASSEYSNQPQHF. Using reference TRBV25-1 and TRBJ1-5 for the parts outside the CDR3, the full variable domain is EADIYQTPRYLVIGTGKKITLECSQTMGHDKMYWYQQDPGMELHLIHYSYGVNSTEKGDLSSESTVSRIRTEHFPLTLESARPSHTSQYLCASSEYSNQPQHFGDGTRLSIL.